What follows is one T cell receptor beta chain and its context. Its antigen is unknown. Within one base of it there is no much larger clone, and no base qualities were kept. The CDR3 regions of human TCRbeta chains were analyzed by immunosequencing. Concerning the study's data processing: Repertoire TCRs were checked for matches against a reference library of SARS-CoV-2-specific TCRs that had been generated using the MIRA antigen-specificity platform. Breadth meant the fraction of unique TCRs that were SARS-CoV-2-associated, whereas depth meant the fraction of total T cells that were SARS-CoV-2-associated. Using the MIRA data, every spike-specific TCR was mapped to the spike region that the TCR reacted to and assigned to either a CD4 or a CD8 class. Log10-transformed breadth and depth values were compared by one-way ANOVA with Sidak's multiple comparisons tests. TCRdb re-hosts the immuneACCESS table, in-frame sequences only. Its copies lack some clones; in the studies checked, an unresolved V gene accounts for under half of them, and the cause for the rest is not known. Clonal size and the V and J genes are those of that table, whereas D and trimming came from the DNA. The sample records 130,000 or so clones, about nine tenths of which are singletons. The biggest ten clones account for around 0.98% of the sample.

The data were taken from a study of T cell responses to AZD1222 COVID-19 vaccine (dated by TCRdb to the early 2020s). Some background on the complete study: A total of more than 230 trial participants underwent TCR sequencing, of whom some 210 received two doses of AZD1222 and about 25 received two doses of the MenACWY control vaccine. Trial participants were enrolled by age into subgroups of 18-55, 56-69 and 70-plus years, and roughly 160, 29 and 62 TCR-sequenced participants, respectively, were included in these subgroups.

Summary of the overall study and its limitations: Reportedly, almost half of the unique spike-specific TCRs recognized epitopes lying outside the regions that are mutated in the B.1.351 and B.1.1.7 variants. Conclusions about previously exposed vaccinees are limited, since just six AZD1222 recipients were seropositive for SARS-CoV-2 at baseline. Vaccine-associated CD4 TCRs spanned the whole spike protein, with dominant responses in regions 160-218 and 743-854. After two AZD1222 doses, both the breadth and the depth of spike-specific TCRs were significantly higher than at day 0 and than in MenACWY recipients. The 56-69-year group was small, and its depth increase did not reach significance, likely because of low power. Because no day 14 peak-response samples were available, the repertoires could be characterized only after the peak T cell response. Participants were mostly white British, with more females than males. The authors suggested clonal diversity may have been underestimated.

Explained via the paper, the time point label denotes: about 28 days (+/-7) after the second vaccine dose. AZD1222 recipients with second doses at about 4 weeks or about 12 weeks were pooled, because spike-specific TCR depth and breadth did not differ between schedules. The vaccinee samples were drawn from two UK trials, COV001 and COV002, one of which was a single-blind randomized controlled phase 2/3 trial testing AZD1222 (ChAdOx1 nCoV-19) in healthy adults. For TCRbeta chain sequencing, PBMC samples from trial participants were taken at day 0 and at day 28 after the second dose. This TCR derives from an adult who received the AZD1222 COVID-19 vaccine. This specimen was peripheral blood, taken 28 days after the second AZD1222 dose.

The CDR3 reads CAISPLARRGSYEQYF. The sequence in DNA is TGTGCCATCAGTCCCCTGGCCCGCAGGGGCTCCTACGAGCAGTACTTC. In this chain, TRBV10-3 is recombined with TRBJ2-7; the D region possibly corresponds to TRBD1 (6 bases align). CDR3 length: 16 amino acids, cysteine to phenylalanine. Of all the DNA, just the CDR3 is kept, 48 bases in frame from base 1. V and J lose 5 bases and 0 bases, and a span of 17 bases separates them. CDR1 and CDR2 were assigned from the germline V gene as ENHRY and SYGVKD.